These 30 T cell receptor beta chains came from one sample sequenced in a study of T cell responses to AZD1222 COVID-19 vaccine. Method: immunoSEQ multiplex PCR; TCRdb's copy keeps in-frame clones and lacks some. Among around 130,000 clones, roughly 92% were seen once, and the ten largest hold approximately 1.2%. The sequences come from peripheral blood, collected 28 days after the second AZD1222 dose. The receptor set was obtained from an adult who received the AZD1222 COVID-19 vaccine.

The chain employs TRBV30 and TRBJ1-6, with 9 bases fitting TRBD1. The CDR3 extends over 16 amino acids. V shed 2 bases, J shed 12 bases, and the junction held 14 bases outside the gene matches. Per germline, CDR1 GTSNPN and CDR2 SVGIG (reference sequence). The DNA of the CDR3 is TGTGCCTGGAGTAAATCCGGGACAGGGTTGGCCAGACCCCTCCACTTT. Translated, it gives CAWSKSGTGLARPLHF. The full variable domain, rest sourced from reference TRBV30 and TRBJ1-6, is SQTIHQWPATLVQPVGSPLSLECTVEGTSNPNLYWYRQAAGRGLQLLFYSVGIGQISSEVPQNLSASRPQDRQFILSSKKLLLSDSGFYLCAWSKSGTGLARPLHFGNGTRLTVT.

V usage is TRBV7-2 and J usage is TRBJ1-3, with D possibly TRBD1 on 6 matching bases. Germline V gene lookup returns CDR1 SGHTA and CDR2 FQGNSA. The CDR3 extends over 14 amino acids. Trimming cost V 0 bases and J 3 bases, with 6 bases left between them. The DNA of the CDR3 is TGTGCCAGCAGCTTAGCAGGGGGTGGAAACACCATATATTTT. This gives the protein CASSLAGGGNTIYF.

The chain carries TRBV6-5 and TRBJ1-2; weak D call: TRBD1 (6 bases). Trimming left V 0 bases short and J 8 bases short, with 13 bases between. The CDR3 is made up of 14 amino acids. Germline CDR1 reads MNHEY; CDR2 reads SVGAGI. The CDR3 DNA sequence: TGTGCCAGCAGTTACTCAGGGGGGAGGAGAGGCTACACCTTC. As protein: CASSYSGGRRGYTF.

The chain couples TRBV6-6 to TRBJ1-3; possibly TRBD1 for D (5 bases). Germline assignment: CDR1 MNHNY and CDR2 SVGAGI (reference sequence). The CDR3 has 15 amino acids. V lost 0 bases and J lost 0, with 6 bases in between. CDR3 amino acids: CASSYSGDSGNTIYF. The CDR3 coding sequence is TGTGCCAGCAGTTACTCGGGGGACTCTGGAAACACCATATATTTT.

This clone was observed once. V usage is TRBV19 and J usage is TRBJ1-5; D call uncertain. Trimming took 4 bases from V and 3 from J, leaving 10 bases between them. Per germline, CDR1 LNHDA and CDR2 SQIVND (reference sequence). CDR3 length: 14 residues. The CDR3 loop is CASSRREPNQPQHF. In nucleotides, the CDR3 is TGTGCCAGTAGTAGGCGGGAACCCAATCAGCCCCAGCATTTT.

J is TRBJ1-3 and V is TRBV21-1. TRBV21-1 is recorded as a pseudogene. The CDR3 runs to 16 residues. DNA for the CDR3: TGTGCCAGCAGCAGAAGGACCTGGCCGAAAGGAAACACCATATATTTT. It is translated as CASSRRTWPKGNTIYF.

The rearrangement uses TRBV4-3 and TRBJ2-3, with a tentative D call TRBD1 (6 bases). V was trimmed by 0 bases and J by 3 bases, leaving 10 bases between them. Germline values: CDR1 LGHNA, CDR2 YSLEER. The CDR3 extends over 15 amino acids. The CDR3 loop is CASSQDSTGTDTQYF. CDR3 nucleotides: TGCGCCAGCAGCCAAGATTCTACAGGGACAGATACGCAGTATTTT.

This clone was seen once. The chain links TRBV6-1 to TRBJ2-7; weak D call: TRBD1 (5 bases). Germline assignment: CDR1 MNHNS and CDR2 SASEGT. The CDR3 covers 14 residues. With 1 base removed from V and 2 bases from J, the gap between germline ends came to 9 bases. The CDR3 loop is CASSEGTGPYEQYF. The CDR3 DNA is TGTGCCAGCAGTGAAGGAACAGGACCCTACGAGCAGTACTTC.

The rearrangement uses TRBV28 and TRBJ2-7; tentatively, D is TRBD2 (5 bases). V lost 3 bases to trimming and J lost 0 bases, with 9 bases between them. Germline V gene data show CDR1 as MDHEN and CDR2 as SYDVKM. The CDR3 length is 14 residues. For the CDR3, the DNA is TGTGCCAGCAGTTTCGGTAGCGTCTCCTACGAGCAGTACTTC. Translating gives CASSFGSVSYEQYF.

V and J are TRBV6-6 and TRBJ1-2; D is unresolved. The CDR3 is 14 amino acids. The V end lost 6 bases, the J end lost 2 bases, and 13 bases lay between the germline ends. Germline V lookup: CDR1 MNHNY, CDR2 SVGAGI (reference sequence). In DNA form, the CDR3 reads TGTGCCAGCAGCCATTCCGTCTCCAACTATGGCTACACCTTC. Amino acids: CASSHSVSNYGYTF.

This clone was seen just once. The chain uses TRBV5-1 and TRBJ2-3; D is unclear. This CDR3 comprises 15 residues. Trimming shortened V by 4 bases and J by 1 base, and 13 bases separated the two germline ends. Germline CDR1 SGHRS, CDR2 YFSETQ. The CDR3 DNA sequence: TGCGCCAGCAGCAGCCCAGGAGTTGGCACAGATACGCAGTATTTT. It encodes CASSSPGVGTDTQYF.

The chain links TRBV28 to TRBJ2-7; D might be TRBD1 (6 bases). V shed 4 bases and J shed 3 bases, with 7 bases lying between them. The CDR3 is 12 amino acids. The germline V gene has CDR1 MDHEN and CDR2 SYDVKM. The CDR3 sequence is CASSYRDYEQYF. CDR3 in DNA: TGTGCCAGCAGTTACAGGGACTACGAGCAGTACTTC.

V and J are TRBV7-9 and TRBJ2-5; 8 bases fit TRBD2. Per germline, CDR1 SEHNR and CDR2 FQNEAQ (reference sequence). This CDR3 comprises 14 residues. Germline trimming cut 5 bases from V and 4 bases from J; bases unmatched to any gene: 6. CDR3 amino acids: CASSARAGAETQYF. DNA of the CDR3: TGTGCCAGCAGCGCCAGAGCGGGAGCAGAGACCCAGTACTTC.

The V and J genes are TRBV3-1 (or the pseudogene TRBV3-2) and TRBJ2-1, with D perhaps matching TRBD2 (7 bases). Per the germline V gene, CDR1 is LGHDT and CDR2 is YNNKEL (reference sequence). This CDR3 comprises 16 residues. The V end lost 0 bases, the J end lost 2 bases, and 11 bases lay between the germline ends. The CDR3 loop is CASSQEGGGPYNEQFF. Here the CDR3 DNA reads TGTGCCAGCAGCCAAGAAGGGGGGGGCCCCTACAATGAGCAGTTCTTC.

This clone was seen a few times. The chain links TRBV9 to TRBJ2-7; D might be TRBD1 (6 bases). The CDR3 has 14 amino acids. Germline values: CDR1 SGDLS, CDR2 YYNGEE. Trimming took 3 bases from V and 3 from J, leaving 13 bases between them. CDR3 nucleotides: TGTGCCAGCAGCGCCCTCTTAGGGGGCTACGAGCAGTACTTC. Residues: CASSALLGGYEQYF.

This chain joins TRBV7-6 and TRBJ1-6; D not certain. The CDR3 consists of 13 residues. Trimming left V 1 base short and J 10 bases short, with 8 bases between. CDR1 and CDR2 (germline): SGHVS, FNYEAQ. The CDR3 reads CASSLDPGSPLHF. CDR3 in DNA: TGTGCCAGCAGCTTAGATCCGGGGTCACCCCTCCACTTT.

This chain joins TRBV7-9 and TRBJ1-3; D is ambiguous. Germline V gives CDR1 SEHNR, CDR2 FQNEAQ (reference sequence). The V end lost 2 bases, the J end lost 9 bases, and 14 bases lay between the germline ends. The CDR3 is made up of 14 amino acids. In nucleotides, the CDR3 is TGTGCCAGCAGCTTAACTCTGTCTGGAGGCACCATATATTTT. This codes for CASSLTLSGGTIYF.

The chain links TRBV6-5 to TRBJ2-1; 13 nucleotides line up with TRBD2. CDR1 and CDR2 from the germline V gene are MNHEY and SVGAGI. The CDR3 loop spans 15 amino acids. V trimming: 4 bases; J trimming: 9 bases; junction bases outside the gene matches: 6. The CDR3 DNA is TGTGCCAGCAGTTCCCGACTAGCGGGGGGAGGTGAGCAGTTCTTC. Protein product: CASSSRLAGGGEQFF.

This chain connects TRBV29-1 to TRBJ2-1; possibly TRBD2 for D (5 bases). Germline CDR1 and CDR2: SQVTM and ANQGSEA. CDR3 length: 12 residues. The V end was cut by 4 bases, the J end by 8 bases, with 12 bases between. The CDR3 nucleotides read TGCAGCGTTGTCGGGGAGCTCGATGAGCAGTTCTTC. Translated, it gives CSVVGELDEQFF.

The rearrangement links TRBV6-5 to TRBJ1-5; D gene ambiguous. This CDR3 spans 14 amino acids. V was clipped by 7 bases and J by 5 bases, with 15 bases between them. Looked up from germline, CDR1 is MNHEY and CDR2 is SVGAGI. This chain's CDR3 is CASTPTGGHQPQHF. CDR3 bases: TGTGCCAGCACTCCTACGGGCGGGCATCAGCCCCAGCATTTT.

This chain uses TRBV6-1 with TRBJ1-3; a possible D gene is TRBD1 (6 bases). The germline V gene encodes CDR1 MNHNS and CDR2 SASEGT. This CDR3 has 16 amino acids. The V end was cut by 3 bases, the J end by 0 bases, with 12 bases between. This chain's CDR3 is CASSDSGARSGNTIYF. The CDR3 DNA reads TGTGCCAGCAGTGATTCAGGGGCCCGCTCTGGAAACACCATATATTTT.

V usage is TRBV19 and J usage is TRBJ2-5, with 7 bases lining up with TRBD2. V shed 1 base, J shed 4 bases, and the junction held 6 bases outside the gene matches. The CDR3 spans 15 residues. CDR1 and CDR2 (germline): LNHDA, SQIVND (reference sequence). The CDR3: CASSIGGSGRETQYF. The CDR3 nucleotides are TGTGCCAGTAGTATAGGGGGTAGCGGGCGAGAGACCCAGTACTTC.

The rearrangement links TRBV5-6 to TRBJ2-5; TRBD2 aligns across 13 bases. This CDR3 contains 14 residues. Per germline, CDR1 SGHDT and CDR2 YYEEEE. V was clipped by 5 bases and J by 5 bases; unmatched bases: 3. CDR3 DNA sequence: TGTGCCAGCAGTGGACTAGCGGGAGAGGAGACCCAGTACTTC. Amino acid sequence: CASSGLAGEETQYF. The full variable domain, with the rest looked up from reference TRBV5-6 and TRBJ2-5, is DAGVTQSPTHLIKTRGQQVTLRCSPKSGHDTVSWYQQALGQGPQFIFQYYEEEERQRGNFPDRFSGHQFPNYSSELNVNALLLGDSALYLCASSGLAGEETQYFGPGTRLLVL.

The chain joins TRBV19 to TRBJ2-5; 13 bases are a match to TRBD2. The CDR3 has 16 amino acids. The germline V gene has CDR1 LNHDA and CDR2 SQIVND (reference sequence). The ends lost 5 bases at V and 3 bases at J; junction bases unmatched: 6. CDR3 loop: CASSSWTSGGKETQYF. The CDR3 DNA sequence: TGTGCCAGTAGTTCCTGGACTAGCGGGGGCAAAGAGACCCAGTACTTC. The variable domain in full, completed from reference TRBV19 and TRBJ2-5, reads DGGITQSPKYLFRKEGQNVTLSCEQNLNHDAMYWYRQDPGQGLRLIYYSQIVNDFQKGDIAEGYSVSREKKESFPLTVTSAQKNPTAFYLCASSSWTSGGKETQYFGPGTRLLVL.

The chain uses TRBV4-2 and TRBJ2-3, with 8 positions matching TRBD2. The CDR3 spans 15 residues. Germline values: CDR1 LGHNA, CDR2 YNFKEQ. Trimming took 1 base from V and 3 from J; bases not matched to a gene: 3. The CDR3, as DNA: TGTGCCAGCAGCCAAGTTGGACTAGCAACAGATACGCAGTATTTT. It encodes CASSQVGLATDTQYF.

Of note for this clone: Other nucleotide sequences from this sample produce the same CDR3. V is TRBV28 and J is TRBJ2-5, with D tentatively TRBD2 (6 bases). CDR3 length: 12 amino acids. Trimming took 8 bases from V and 3 from J, leaving 10 bases between them. Germline lookup yields CDR1 MDHEN and CDR2 SYDVKM. The CDR3 nucleotides are TGTGCCAGCCTGGGCGGGAAAGAGACCCAGTACTTC. Amino acids: CASLGGKETQYF.

The chain has TRBV19 and TRBJ2-5; the match to TRBD2 covers 11 bases. Germline CDR1 is LNHDA and CDR2 is SQIVND (reference sequence). The CDR3 runs 16 residues. V lost 4 bases and J lost 5; bases outside the gene matches: 9. The CDR3 bases are TGTGCCAGTAGTACAATCGGGACTAGCGGAACGGAGACCCAGTACTTC. Protein: CASSTIGTSGTETQYF.

The CDR3 DNA reads as TGCGCCAGCAGCCAACCGGAAGGGGCAGATACGCAGTATTTT. This translates into CASSQPEGADTQYF. The chain recombines TRBV4-1 with TRBJ2-3; weak D call: TRBD1 (5 bases). The CDR3 extends over 14 amino acids. The V end lost 2 bases, the J end lost 4 bases, and 10 bases lay between the germline ends. From germline, CDR1 is MGHRA and CDR2 YSYEKL.

This chain's CDR3 is CASSQDRTGRSSYEQYF. The CDR3 DNA is TGTGCCAGCAGCCAAGATCGTACAGGGCGGTCCTCCTACGAGCAGTACTTC. The genes are TRBV14 and TRBJ2-7; D is possibly TRBD1 (6 bases). The V and J ends lost 0 bases and 0 bases respectively, with 15 bases between them. Germline CDR1 reads SGHDN; CDR2 reads FVKESK. The CDR3 spans 17 residues.

CDR3 in amino acids: CASSPSVPNTEAFF. CDR3 in DNA: TGTGCCAGCAGTCCCTCCGTTCCCAACACTGAAGCTTTCTTT. The chain carries TRBV6-5 and TRBJ1-1; D ambiguous. The length of the CDR3 is 14 residues. CDR1 and CDR2 (germline): MNHEY, SVGAGI. Trimming cost V 5 bases and J 2 bases, with 12 bases left between them.